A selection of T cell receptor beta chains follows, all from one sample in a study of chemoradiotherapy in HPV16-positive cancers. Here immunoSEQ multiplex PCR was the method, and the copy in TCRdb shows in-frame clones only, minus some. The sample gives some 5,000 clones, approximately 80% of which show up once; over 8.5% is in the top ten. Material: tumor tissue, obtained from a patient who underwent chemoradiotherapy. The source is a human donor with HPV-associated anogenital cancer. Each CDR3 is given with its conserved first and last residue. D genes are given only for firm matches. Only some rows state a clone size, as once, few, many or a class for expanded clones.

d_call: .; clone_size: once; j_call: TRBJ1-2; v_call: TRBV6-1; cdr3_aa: CASRKGEIEGGYTF; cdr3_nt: TGTGCCAGCAGGAAGGGGGAGATCGAGGGGGGCTACACCTTC
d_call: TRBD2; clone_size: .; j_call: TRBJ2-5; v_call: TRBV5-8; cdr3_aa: CASRSPGLVKETQYF; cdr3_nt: TGTGCCAGCAGATCACCGGGACTAGTAAAAGAGACCCAGTACTTC
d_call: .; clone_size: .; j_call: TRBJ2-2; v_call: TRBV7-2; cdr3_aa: CASREGQQNTGELFF; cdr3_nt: TGTGCCAGCAGGGAAGGACAGCAGAACACCGGGGAGCTGTTTTTT
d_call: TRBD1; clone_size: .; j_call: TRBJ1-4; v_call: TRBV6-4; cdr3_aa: CASSDVGTGKEKLFF; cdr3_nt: TGTGCCAGCAGTGACGTCGGGACAGGGAAGGAAAAACTGTTTTTT
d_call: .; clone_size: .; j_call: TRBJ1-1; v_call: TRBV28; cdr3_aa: CASVPLGLNTEAFF; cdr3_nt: TGTGCCAGCGTCCCGCTCGGCCTGAACACTGAAGCTTTCTTT
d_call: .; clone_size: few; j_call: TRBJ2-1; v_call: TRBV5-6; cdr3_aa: CASSYPGLDNEQFF; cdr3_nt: TGTGCCAGCAGCTACCCGGGACTGGACAATGAGCAGTTCTTC
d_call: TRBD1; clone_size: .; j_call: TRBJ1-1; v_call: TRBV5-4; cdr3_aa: CASSGQDRALNTEAFF; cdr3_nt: TGTGCCAGCAGCGGACAAGACAGGGCTCTGAACACTGAAGCTTTCTTT
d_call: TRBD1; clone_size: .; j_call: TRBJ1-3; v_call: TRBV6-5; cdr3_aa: CASSTAGTAGNTIYF; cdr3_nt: TGTGCCAGCAGTACCGCCGGGACAGCTGGAAACACCATATATTTT
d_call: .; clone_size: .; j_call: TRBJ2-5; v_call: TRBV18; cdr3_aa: CASSLTTLETQYF; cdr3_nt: TGTGCCAGCTCGCTGACTACGTTGGAGACCCAGTACTTC
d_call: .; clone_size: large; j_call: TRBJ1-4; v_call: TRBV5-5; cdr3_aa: CASSFDSHQANEKLFF; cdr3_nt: TGTGCCAGCAGCTTCGACAGCCACCAGGCTAATGAAAAACTGTTTTTT
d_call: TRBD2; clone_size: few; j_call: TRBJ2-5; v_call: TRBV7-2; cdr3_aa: CASKIASGGEVTQYF; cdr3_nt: TGTGCCAGCAAGATCGCTAGCGGGGGGGAGGTGACCCAGTACTTC
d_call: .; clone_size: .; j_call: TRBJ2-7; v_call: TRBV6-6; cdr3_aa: CASGGGAEQYF; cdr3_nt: TGTGCCAGCGGCGGTGGGGCCGAGCAGTACTTC
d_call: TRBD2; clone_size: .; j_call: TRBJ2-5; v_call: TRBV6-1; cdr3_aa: CASSAGLGETQYF; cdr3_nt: TGTGCCAGCAGTGCCGGACTAGGAGAGACCCAGTACTTC
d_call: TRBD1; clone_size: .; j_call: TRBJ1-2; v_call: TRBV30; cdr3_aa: CAWRDRGKNYGYTF; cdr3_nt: TGTGCCTGGAGGGACAGGGGGAAGAACTATGGCTACACCTTC
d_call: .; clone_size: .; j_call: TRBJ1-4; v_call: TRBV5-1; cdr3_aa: CASSPGGSTNEKLFF; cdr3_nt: TGCGCCAGCAGCCCCGGGGGGTCAACTAATGAAAAACTGTTTTTT
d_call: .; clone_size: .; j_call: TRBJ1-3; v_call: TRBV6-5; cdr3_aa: CASSYSTRTSGNTIYF; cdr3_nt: TGTGCCAGCAGTTACTCGACGCGGACCTCTGGAAACACCATATATTTT
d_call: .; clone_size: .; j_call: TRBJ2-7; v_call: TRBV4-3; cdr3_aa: CASSQDSGGIYEQYF; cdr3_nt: TGCGCCAGCAGCCAAGATTCGGGGGGCATTTACGAGCAGTACTTC
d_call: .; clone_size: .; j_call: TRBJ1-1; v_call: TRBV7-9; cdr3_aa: CASRNGAVTFF; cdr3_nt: TGTGCCAGCAGGAACGGGGCAGTAACTTTCTTT
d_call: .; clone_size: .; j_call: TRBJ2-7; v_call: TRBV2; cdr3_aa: CASSESPQQGYEQYF; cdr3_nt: TGTGCCAGCAGTGAATCCCCTCAACAGGGCTACGAGCAGTACTTC
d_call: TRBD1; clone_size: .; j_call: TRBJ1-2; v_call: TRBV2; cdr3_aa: CASSDTGGSYGYTF; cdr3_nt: TGTGCCAGCAGTGATACAGGGGGCTCCTATGGCTACACCTTC
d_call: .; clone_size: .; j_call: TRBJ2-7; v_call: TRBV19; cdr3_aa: CASSQGSARRDEQYF; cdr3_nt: TGTGCCAGTAGCCAGGGATCGGCAAGAAGGGACGAGCAGTACTTC
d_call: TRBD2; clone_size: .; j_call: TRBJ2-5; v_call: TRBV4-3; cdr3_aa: CASSQVPSGGSETQYF; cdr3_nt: TGCGCCAGCAGCCAAGTCCCTAGCGGGGGGTCTGAGACCCAGTACTTC
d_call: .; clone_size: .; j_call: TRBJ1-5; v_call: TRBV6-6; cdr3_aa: CASGTGNQPQHF; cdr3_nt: TGTGCCAGCGGAACGGGCAATCAGCCCCAGCATTTT
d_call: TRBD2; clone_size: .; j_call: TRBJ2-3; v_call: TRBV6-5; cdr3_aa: CASRMTSGGTDTQYF; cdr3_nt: TGTGCCAGCAGGATGACTAGCGGGGGAACAGATACGCAGTATTTT
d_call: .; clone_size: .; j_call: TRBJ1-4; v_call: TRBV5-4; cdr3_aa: CASSFDSHQANEKLFF; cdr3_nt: TGTGCCAGCAGCTTCGACAGCCACCAGGCTAATGAAAAACTGTTTTTT
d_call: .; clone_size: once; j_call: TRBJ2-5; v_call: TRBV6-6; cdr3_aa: CASSYKRDQETQYF; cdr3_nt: TGTGCCAGCAGTTACAAGAGGGACCAAGAGACCCAGTACTTC
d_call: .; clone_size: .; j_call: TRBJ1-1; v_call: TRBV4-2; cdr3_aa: CASSRITATPEAFF; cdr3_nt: TGTGCCAGCAGCCGTATCACGGCGACGCCGGAAGCTTTCTTT
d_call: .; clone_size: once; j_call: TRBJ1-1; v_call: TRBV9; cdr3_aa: CASGSLGGEAFF; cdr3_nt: TGTGCCAGTGGTAGCTTGGGTGGTGAAGCTTTCTTT
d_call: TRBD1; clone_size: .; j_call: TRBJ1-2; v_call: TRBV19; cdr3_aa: CASRPGLTGVYGYTF; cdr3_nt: TGTGCCAGTAGGCCGGGACTCACAGGGGTCTATGGCTACACCTTC
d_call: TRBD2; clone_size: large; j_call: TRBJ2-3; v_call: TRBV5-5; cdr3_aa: CASSFIAGGADTQYF; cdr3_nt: TGTGCCAGCAGCTTTATAGCGGGGGGGGCAGATACGCAGTATTTT
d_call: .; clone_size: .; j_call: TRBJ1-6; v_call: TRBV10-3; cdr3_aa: CAIGSQGGLKNSPLHF; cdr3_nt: TGTGCCATCGGATCTCAAGGGGGATTGAAAAATTCACCCCTCCACTTT
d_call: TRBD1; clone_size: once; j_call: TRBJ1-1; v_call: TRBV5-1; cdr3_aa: CASSLELRGANTEAFF; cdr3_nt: TGCGCCAGCAGCCTGGAACTCAGGGGGGCGAACACTGAAGCTTTCTTT
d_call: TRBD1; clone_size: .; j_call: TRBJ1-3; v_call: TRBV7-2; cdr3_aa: CASSFGTGGGNTIYF; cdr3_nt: TGTGCCAGCAGCTTCGGGACAGGGGGCGGAAACACCATATATTTT
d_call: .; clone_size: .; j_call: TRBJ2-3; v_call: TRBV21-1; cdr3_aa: CASSKVWGGSDTQYF; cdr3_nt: TGTGCCAGCAGCAAAGTTTGGGGGGGCTCAGATACGCAGTATTTT
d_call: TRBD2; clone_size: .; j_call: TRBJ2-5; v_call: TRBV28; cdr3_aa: CASSLRAGGGVSAETQYF; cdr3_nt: TGTGCCAGCAGTTTAAGGGCGGGGGGTGGAGTCTCGGCGGAGACCCAGTACTTC
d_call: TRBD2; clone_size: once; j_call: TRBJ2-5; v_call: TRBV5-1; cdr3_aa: CASSLGLAGKETQYF; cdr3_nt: TGCGCCAGCAGCTTGGGACTAGCGGGGAAAGAGACCCAGTACTTC
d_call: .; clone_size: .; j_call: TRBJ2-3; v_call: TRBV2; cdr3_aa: CASSREITSTDTQYF; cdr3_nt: TGTGCCAGCAGCAGAGAGATTACTAGCACAGATACGCAGTATTTT
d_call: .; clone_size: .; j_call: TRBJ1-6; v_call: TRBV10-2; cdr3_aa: CASSPGGGPNSPLHF; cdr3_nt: TGCGCCAGCAGCCCCGGGGGGGGGCCTAATTCACCCCTCCACTTT
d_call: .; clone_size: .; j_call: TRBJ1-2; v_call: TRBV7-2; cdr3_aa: CASSLAQTNYGYTF; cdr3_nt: TGTGCCAGCAGCTTAGCACAGACCAACTATGGCTACACCTTC
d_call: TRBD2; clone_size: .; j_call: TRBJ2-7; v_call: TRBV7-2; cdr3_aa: CASSLAGGVKYF; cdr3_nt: TGTGCCAGCAGCTTAGCGGGGGGGGTGAAGTACTTC
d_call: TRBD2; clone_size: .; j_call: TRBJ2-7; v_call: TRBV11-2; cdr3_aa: CASTSAGGLYEQYF; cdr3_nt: TGTGCCAGCACCTCAGCGGGGGGGCTTTACGAGCAGTACTTC
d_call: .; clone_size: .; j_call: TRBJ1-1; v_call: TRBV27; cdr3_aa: CASTGWGRDTEAFF; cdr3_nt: TGTGCCAGCACCGGGTGGGGGCGGGACACTGAAGCTTTCTTT
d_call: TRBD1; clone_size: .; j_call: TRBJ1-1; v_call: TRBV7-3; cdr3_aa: CASSPRQGWNTEAFF; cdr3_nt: TGTGCCAGCAGCCCCCGACAGGGCTGGAACACTGAAGCTTTCTTT
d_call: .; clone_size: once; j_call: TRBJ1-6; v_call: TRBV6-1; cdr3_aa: CASSEVVGQSPLHF; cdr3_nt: TGTGCCAGCAGTGAAGTAGTCGGTCAGTCACCCCTCCACTTT
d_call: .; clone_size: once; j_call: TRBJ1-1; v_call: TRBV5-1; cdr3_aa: CASSLAGLEGTEAFF; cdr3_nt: TGCGCCAGCAGCTTGGCCGGACTGGAGGGCACTGAAGCTTTCTTT
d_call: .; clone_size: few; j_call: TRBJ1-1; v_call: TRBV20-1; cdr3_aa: CSALWATEAFF; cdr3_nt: TGCAGTGCTCTGTGGGCCACTGAAGCTTTCTTT
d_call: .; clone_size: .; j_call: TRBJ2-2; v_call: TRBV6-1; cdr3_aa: CAGGAGITGELFF; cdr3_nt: TGTGCCGGGGGGGCAGGGATCACCGGGGAGCTGTTTTTT
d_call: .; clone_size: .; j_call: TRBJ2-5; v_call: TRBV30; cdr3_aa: CAWSARVRGDQYF; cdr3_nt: TGTGCCTGGAGTGCTAGGGTTAGGGGGGACCAGTACTTC
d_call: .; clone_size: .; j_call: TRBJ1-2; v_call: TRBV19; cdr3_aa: CASSWLGGNYGYTF; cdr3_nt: TGTGCCAGTAGCTGGCTAGGGGGTAACTATGGCTACACCTTC
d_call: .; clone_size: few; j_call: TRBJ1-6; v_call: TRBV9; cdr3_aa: CASSVAGSNSPLHF; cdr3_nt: TGTGCCAGCAGCGTGGCAGGGAGTAATTCACCCCTCCACTTT